This T cell receptor (beta chain) was found in a study of beta chain features in type 1 diabetes. The wider study: The study examined 90 million to 130 million sorted cells across all samples.

The CDR3 loop spans 12 amino acids. Germline assignment: CDR1 MNHEY and CDR2 SMNVEV (reference sequence). Trimming took 2 bases from V and 7 from J, leaving 8 bases between them. General study results and limits: Researchers reported that naive, central memory and Treg TCRB repertoires appeared more similar in patients than in healthy donors. Individuals with type 1 diabetes displayed fewer insertions and more deletions at VDJ junctions.

A note on this clone: Its target is unknown.

TCRB transcripts that were expressed got sequenced, as all of the isolated RNA had been reverse transcribed. The protocol was immunoSEQ multiplex PCR, while the TCRdb copy is restricted to in-frame clones and leaves out a portion. The table records approximately 380,000 clones, less than 15% of them present only once. The chain has TRBV27 and TRBJ1-2, with D possibly TRBD1 on 5 matching bases. The sample taken for sequencing was naive CD4+ T cells from blood. The receptor was derived from a woman younger than 30 in good health. CDR3 nucleotides: TGTGCCAGCAGTTTAAGGGGTAGTGGCTACACCTTC. Translating gives CASSLRGSGYTF.